The present TCR beta chain was sequenced within a study of T cells after yellow fever vaccination. At the level of the study: Preparation of fractions with low cell numbers was performed using SMART-Seq v4 Ultra Low Input. Study findings and constraints: Post-booster samples contained most primary-vaccination clones (roughly 96% CD4, about 87% CD8). Secondary responses were weaker yet peaked faster, day 5 versus 15.

This clonotype has a handful of counts. Its specificity is unknown. For TCR, cDNA came from 5'RACE template switching, which added a universal primer site and UMIs. Each CDR3 protein is one row after TCRdb ran MiXCR on the 5' RACE reads. The sample shows 450,000 to 550,000 distinct CDR3 sequences, 20% to 25% of them seen only once. This CDR3 region has 11 residues. Germline CDR1 SQVTM, CDR2 ANQGSEA. The germline V and J ends were trimmed by 4 bases and 7 bases, with 7 bases remaining between them. This chain links TRBV29-1 with TRBJ1-4; D is undetermined. This sequence originates from a man younger than 35 who received the YFV17D yellow fever vaccine. The material sequenced was PBMCs, taken around 3 weeks after the first yellow fever vaccination. CDR3: CSVVRSEKLFF. The CDR3 bases are TGCAGCGTTGTGCGGTCTGAAAAACTGTTTTTT.